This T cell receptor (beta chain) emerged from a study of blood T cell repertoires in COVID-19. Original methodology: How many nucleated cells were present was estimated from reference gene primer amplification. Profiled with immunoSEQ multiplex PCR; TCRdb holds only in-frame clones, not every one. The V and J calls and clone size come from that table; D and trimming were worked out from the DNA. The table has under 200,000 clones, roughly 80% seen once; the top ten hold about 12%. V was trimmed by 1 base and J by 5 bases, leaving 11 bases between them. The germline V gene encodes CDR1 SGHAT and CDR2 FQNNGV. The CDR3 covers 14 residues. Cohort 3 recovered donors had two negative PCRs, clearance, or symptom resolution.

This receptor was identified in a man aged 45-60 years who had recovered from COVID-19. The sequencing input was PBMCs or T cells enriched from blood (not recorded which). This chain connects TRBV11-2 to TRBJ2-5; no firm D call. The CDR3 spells CASSLGPGGETQYF. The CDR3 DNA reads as TGTGCCAGCAGCTTAGGCCCAGGTGGTGAGACCCAGTACTTC.